The rows below give T cell receptor beta chains drawn from one sample of a study of regulatory T cells in long-lasting Graves disease. Using its own MiXCR run on the multiplex PCR reads, TCRdb lists one record per CDR3 protein. The data hold about 220,000 distinct CDR3 sequences, with around 19% observed a single time. Here the sequenced sample was peripheral blood mononuclear cells (PBMCs), taken at new diagnosis, from a patient treated with antithyroid drugs. The receptor set was obtained from a female donor with Graves disease. CDR3s include the opening cysteine and the closing phenylalanine or tryptophan. The order of the fields is clone size, V gene, D gene, J gene, CDR3 protein, CDR3 DNA. A D gene is named only where the DNA matches it firmly. Size is omitted from some rows. Given values are once, few, many or a class for expanded clones.

abundance: few; v_gene: TRBV29-1; d_gene: TRBD2; j_gene: TRBJ2-1; CDR3aa: CSVAAGGSHEQFF; CDR3nt: TGCAGCGTTGCGGCGGGAGGGTCGCATGAGCAGTTCTTC
abundance: many; v_gene: TRBV5-6; d_gene: -; j_gene: TRBJ2-7; CDR3aa: CASSLLGTNEQYF; CDR3nt: TGTGCCAGCAGCTTGTTGGGTACCAACGAGCAGTACTTC
abundance: few; v_gene: TRBV24-1; d_gene: TRBD2; j_gene: TRBJ2-1; CDR3aa: CATSDPTSGSPYNEQFF; CDR3nt: TGTGCCACCAGTGATCCGACTAGCGGGAGTCCCTACAATGAGCAGTTCTTC
abundance: many; v_gene: TRBV19; d_gene: -; j_gene: TRBJ2-1; CDR3aa: CASSKRHNSYNEQFF; CDR3nt: TGTGCCAGTAGTAAGCGGCATAACTCCTACAATGAGCAGTTCTTC
abundance: many; v_gene: TRBV12-3/TRBV12-4; d_gene: TRBD2; j_gene: TRBJ2-1; CDR3aa: CASSSQPGTSQFF; CDR3nt: TGTGCCAGCAGTTCACAGCCCGGGACTAGTCAGTTCTTC
abundance: -; v_gene: TRBV27; d_gene: -; j_gene: TRBJ1-1; CDR3aa: CASRFEGGGYTEAFF; CDR3nt: TGTGCCAGCAGATTCGAGGGGGGGGGGTACACTGAAGCTTTCTTT
abundance: many; v_gene: TRBV7-3; d_gene: -; j_gene: TRBJ2-1; CDR3aa: CASSQTVTSYNEQFF; CDR3nt: TGTGCCAGCAGCCAGACAGTTACCTCCTACAATGAGCAGTTCTTC
abundance: few; v_gene: TRBV6-2/TRBV6-3; d_gene: -; j_gene: TRBJ1-2; CDR3aa: CASSRPQADNYGYTF; CDR3nt: TGTGCCAGCAGTCGCCCTCAAGCAGATAACTATGGCTACACCTTC
abundance: many; v_gene: TRBV6-2/TRBV6-3; d_gene: TRBD2; j_gene: TRBJ2-1; CDR3aa: CASRSGGSYNEQFF; CDR3nt: TGTGCCAGCAGGTCCGGGGGGTCCTACAATGAGCAGTTCTTC
abundance: many; v_gene: TRBV7-3; d_gene: TRBD2; j_gene: TRBJ2-1; CDR3aa: CASSLPGTSGSGPSYNEQFF; CDR3nt: TGTGCCAGCAGCTTACCCGGGACTAGCGGGAGTGGTCCTTCCTACAATGAGCAGTTCTTC
abundance: many; v_gene: TRBV29-1; d_gene: -; j_gene: TRBJ1-2; CDR3aa: CSVVRTTGGYTF; CDR3nt: TGCAGCGTTGTAAGGACCACAGGGGGCTACACCTTC
abundance: few; v_gene: TRBV27; d_gene: TRBD1; j_gene: TRBJ2-7; CDR3aa: CASSSRLRQGLPYEQYF; CDR3nt: TGTGCCAGCAGTTCCCGACTCCGACAGGGGCTCCCCTACGAGCAGTACTTC
abundance: -; v_gene: TRBV20-1; d_gene: TRBD1; j_gene: TRBJ1-5; CDR3aa: CSTGGPLYSNQPQRF; CDR3nt: TGCAGTACAGGGGGGCCCCTTTATAGCAATCAGCCCCAGCGTTTT
abundance: -; v_gene: TRBV7-9; d_gene: TRBD1; j_gene: TRBJ1-1; CDR3aa: CASSLGQGPLGAEAFF; CDR3nt: TGTGCCAGCAGCTTGGGACAGGGCCCCCTCGGAGCTGAAGCTTTCTTT
abundance: many; v_gene: TRBV6-5; d_gene: -; j_gene: TRBJ1-1; CDR3aa: CASSYSGQLEAFF; CDR3nt: TGTGCCAGCAGTTACTCCGGACAGTTGGAAGCTTTCTTT